This T cell receptor beta chain was recovered during a study of T cell repertoires in cytomegalovirus infection (dated by TCRdb to the late 2010s). A note on the overall study: The HLA type of each donor mattered for the analysis, because public TCR beta signatures pointed to carriage of CMV infection along with the matching HLA type. On the study overall, not on this receptor specifically: In both this cohort and an independent roughly 330-donor cohort, the cumulative frequency of public TCR beta family members distinguished carriers of CMV infection plus the relevant HLA type. The ex vivo response was dominated by HLA-C-restricted CMV-specific TCR beta clonotypes, which also provided the single most frequent clonotype in two of eight donors.

This clonotype was seen many times. Its binding antigen is unknown. It has no much larger one-base neighbor in the sample; base qualities were not kept. The CDR3 runs 20 amino acids, cysteine and phenylalanine included. Only the CDR3 portion is preserved as DNA: 60 bases, with reading frame beginning at the first base. Trimming costs V 3 bases and J 3 bases, and their ends lie 27 bases apart. According to the germline V gene (reference sequence), CDR1 reads MNHEY and CDR2 reads SMNVEV. The sequencer listed for this sample is Illumina HiSeq 1500. TCRdb handled the public reads itself, with Q25 trimming in fastp and clone calling in MiXCR, and kept productive beta chains. Records with the same CDR3 protein are collapsed into one entry carrying the most frequent genes and DNA. This sample has approximately 490,000 distinct CDR3 sequences in its table, and around 11% of those were observed once. Clones ranked in the top ten supply around 9.6% of the sample.

Here the chain combines TRBV27 and TRBJ1-5; the D gene lacks a confident call. Sequenced input: PBMCs. The sequence came from a human donor in good health (CMV status not recorded). Some clones in this sample may be carry-over from other donors' samples. The sequenced DNA: TGTGCCAGCAGTTTTCTCATCCCGGCGGTCGAGGGAGCTTCCAATCAGCCCCAGCATTTT. Its protein is CASSFLIPAVEGASNQPQHF.